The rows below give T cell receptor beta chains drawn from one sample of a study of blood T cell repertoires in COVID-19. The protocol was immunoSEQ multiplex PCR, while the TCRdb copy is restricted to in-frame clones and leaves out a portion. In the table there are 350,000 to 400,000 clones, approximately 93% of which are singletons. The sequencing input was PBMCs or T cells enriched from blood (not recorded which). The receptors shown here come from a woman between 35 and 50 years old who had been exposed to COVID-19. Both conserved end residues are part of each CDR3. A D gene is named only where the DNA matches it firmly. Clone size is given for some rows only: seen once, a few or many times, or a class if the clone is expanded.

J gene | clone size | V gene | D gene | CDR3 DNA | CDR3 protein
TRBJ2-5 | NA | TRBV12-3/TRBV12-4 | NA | TGTGCCAGCAGTTACAGGGAGACCCAGTACTTC | CASSYRETQYF
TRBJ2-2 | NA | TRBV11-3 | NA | TGTGCCAGCAGCTTAGATAGGAACACCGGGGAGCTGTTTTTT | CASSLDRNTGELFF
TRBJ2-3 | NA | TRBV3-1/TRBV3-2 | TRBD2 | TGTGCCAGCAGCCCAGGGACTAGCGGGAGAATAGATACGCAGTATTTT | CASSPGTSGRIDTQYF
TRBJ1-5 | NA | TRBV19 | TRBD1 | TGTGCCAGTACGGGACAGGGAAACGGCAATCAGCCCCAGCATTTT | CASTGQGNGNQPQHF
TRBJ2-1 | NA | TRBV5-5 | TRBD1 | TGTGCCAGCAGCTTGGCCTATTTCGGACAGGGACACAATGAGCAGTTCTTC | CASSLAYFGQGHNEQFF
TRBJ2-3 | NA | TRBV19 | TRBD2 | TGTGCCAGTAGTCGAACTAGCGGGGTGAGCACAGATACGCAGTATTTT | CASSRTSGVSTDTQYF
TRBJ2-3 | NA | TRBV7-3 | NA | TGTGCCAGCAGCCCGTACACCACAGATACGCAGTATTTT | CASSPYTTDTQYF
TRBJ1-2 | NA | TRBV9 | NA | TGTGCCAGCAGCGTAGGCCAGGGAGGTGGCTACACCTTC | CASSVGQGGGYTF
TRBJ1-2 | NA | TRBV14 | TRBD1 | TGTGCCAGCAGCCAAAAGAACCATCCGGGACAGGGGTACGGCTATGGCTACACCTTC | CASSQKNHPGQGYGYGYTF
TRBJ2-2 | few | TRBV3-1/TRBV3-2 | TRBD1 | TGTGCCAGCAGCCAATCTCGGACAGGGAACACCGGGGAGCTGTTTTTT | CASSQSRTGNTGELFF
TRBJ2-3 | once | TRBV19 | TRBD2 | TGTGCCAGTAGTGAAAAAGGACTAGCGGGAGATACGCAGTATTTT | CASSEKGLAGDTQYF
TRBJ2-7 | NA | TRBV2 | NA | TGTGCCAGCACAGTACAGGATCTCGGGGGGCAGTACTTC | CASTVQDLGGQYF
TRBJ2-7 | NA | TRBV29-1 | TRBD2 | TGCAGCGCTTCAGGCGAAACAGGGAAGGGGCTCGCGGGGGGAGAGCAGTACTTC | CSASGETGKGLAGGEQYF
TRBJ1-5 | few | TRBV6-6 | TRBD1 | TGTGCCAGCAGTCGACAGGGGGCGCGTATCAGCAATCAGCCCCAGCATTTT | CASSRQGARISNQPQHF
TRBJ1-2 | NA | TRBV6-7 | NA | TGTGCCAGCAGTTACCGTTGGACACTTCAAATAGCTAACTATGGCTACACCTTC | CASSYRWTLQIANYGYTF
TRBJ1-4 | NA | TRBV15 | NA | TGTGCCACCAGCCGCGGGGAAGGTGAAAAACTGTTTTTT | CATSRGEGEKLFF
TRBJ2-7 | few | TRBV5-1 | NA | TGCGCCAGCAGCCAGGGGGGCCTAGCAATCTACGAGCAGTACTTC | CASSQGGLAIYEQYF
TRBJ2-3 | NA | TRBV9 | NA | TGTGCCAGCAGCGTAGTGGGGCAGACTAGCACAGATACGCAGTATTTT | CASSVVGQTSTDTQYF
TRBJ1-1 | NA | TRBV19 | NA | TGTGCCAGTAGTATGGGGCAGGGGTGGGTGAACACTGAAGCTTTCTTT | CASSMGQGWVNTEAFF
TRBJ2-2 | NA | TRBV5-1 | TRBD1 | TGCGCCAGCAGCTCCCAGTTTCCAGGGGGCGCGAACACCGGGGAGCTGTTTTTT | CASSSQFPGGANTGELFF
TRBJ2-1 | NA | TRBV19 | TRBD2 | TGTGCCAGTAGTATCCGGACTAGCGGGACCTCCTACAATGAGCAGTTCTTC | CASSIRTSGTSYNEQFF
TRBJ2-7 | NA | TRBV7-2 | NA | TGTGCCAGCAGCTTAGGTTTGAGGGGGTTTAGCTCCTACGAGCAGTACTTC | CASSLGLRGFSSYEQYF
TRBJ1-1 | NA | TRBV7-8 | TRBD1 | TGTGCCAGCCGCCGGGACAGGGGGCGGGCGACTGAAGCTTTCTTT | CASRRDRGRATEAFF
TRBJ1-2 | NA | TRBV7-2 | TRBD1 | TGTGCCAGCAGCCCGTCTCCTACCGGGACAGGGGACGGCTACACCTTC | CASSPSPTGTGDGYTF
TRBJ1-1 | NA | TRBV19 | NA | TGTGCCAGTACCGCCGGGCGGGGGTATGGAGCTTTCTTT | CASTAGRGYGAFF
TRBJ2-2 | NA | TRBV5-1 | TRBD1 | TGCGCCAGCAGCTCGGGACAGGGGGTGATCGGGGAGCTGTTTTTT | CASSSGQGVIGELFF
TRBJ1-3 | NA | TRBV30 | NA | TGTGCCTGGAGTAACATCTGGGGGGTCTCCGGAAACACCATATATTTT | CAWSNIWGVSGNTIYF
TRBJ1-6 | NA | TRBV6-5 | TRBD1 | TGTGCCAGCAGCAGAAACAGGGGCTCACCCCTCCACTTT | CASSRNRGSPLHF
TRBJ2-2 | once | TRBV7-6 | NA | TGTGCCAGCAGCTTGCCCCTACAGGCCGGGGAGCTGTTTTTT | CASSLPLQAGELFF